Reported below is one TCR beta chain. Assay: immunoSEQ multiplex PCR; the TCRdb copy retains only in-frame clones and omits some. This table holds 1,100,000 or so clones, 78% found once. Trimming left V 6 bases short and J 5 bases short, with 16 bases between. Germline V gives CDR1 MNHEY, CDR2 SMNVEV (reference sequence). The CDR3 totals 14 residues. The record originates from a study of shared clonotypes between healthy human individuals. The clonotype was recovered from a man between 18 and 29 years old in good health. Some clones in this sample may be carry-over from other donors' samples. What was sequenced was memory CD4+ T cells from PBMCs. The sample's subset: CD45RA-negative fraction. This chain joins TRBV27 and TRBJ2-5; possibly TRBD1 or TRBD2 for D (5 bases each). CDR3 in amino acids: CASRKGTSLETQYF. CDR3 nucleotides: TGTGCCAGCAGGAAGGGGACCAGTCTTGAGACCCAGTACTTC.